The rows below give T cell receptor beta chains drawn from one sample of a study of cytomegalovirus exposure and HLA in healthy donors. This table comes from immunoSEQ multiplex PCR, and its TCRdb copy is limited to in-frame clones, with some not included. The sample holds 150,000 to 200,000 clones, 79% seen once. The sequenced sample consisted of PBMCs. These receptors all come from a woman aged 25 to 39 in good health and CMV-seropositive. Each CDR3 is given without its conserved first and last residue. D genes are given only for firm matches.

TRBV11-3	NA	13	TRBJ2-3	ASSLEGGVADTQY
TRBV27	TRBD1	15	TRBJ1-1	ASSLSPTGGMGTEAF
TRBV27	TRBD1	11	TRBJ2-7	ASSRQGYYEQY
TRBV11-2	NA	9	TRBJ2-1	ASSFSVEQF
TRBV27	NA	14	TRBJ2-7	ASSPAALRVTYEQY
TRBV5-1	TRBD2	13	TRBJ2-7	ASSLRTSGTHEQY
TRBV4-2	NA	12	TRBJ1-1	ASSPRGWSTKAF
TRBV4-3	TRBD1	13	TRBJ1-1	ASSQGSNRGYEAF
TRBV2	NA	11	TRBJ1-5	ASSESQDQPQH
TRBV18	TRBD1	16	TRBJ2-6	ASSPRQGWVGGANVLT
TRBV7-8	TRBD1	12	TRBJ2-7	ASSLDRGYHEQY
TRBV15	TRBD1	14	TRBJ1-2	ATSPRGSSFNYGYT
TRBV7-2	NA	14	TRBJ2-3	ASSPRGGAIADTQY
TRBV7-8	TRBD1	14	TRBJ1-1	ASSLAQGGLSTEAF
TRBV27	TRBD1	15	TRBJ2-5	ASSLGHRGRPGETQY
TRBV7-9	NA	15	TRBJ1-5	ASSLATDSGGNQPQH
TRBV4-2	NA	14	TRBJ1-5	ASSQVTGGSNQPQH
TRBV7-6	TRBD1	11	TRBJ2-7	ASSRDRAFEQY
TRBV5-4	TRBD1	13	TRBJ1-4	ASSLGAGGNEKLF